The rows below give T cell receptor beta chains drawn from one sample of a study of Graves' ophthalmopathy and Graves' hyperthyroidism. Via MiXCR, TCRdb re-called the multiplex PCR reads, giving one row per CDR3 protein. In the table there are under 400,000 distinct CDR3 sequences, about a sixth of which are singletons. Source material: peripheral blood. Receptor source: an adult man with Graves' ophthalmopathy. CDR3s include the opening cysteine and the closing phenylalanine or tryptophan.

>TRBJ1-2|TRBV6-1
CASSKLSGHGYTF
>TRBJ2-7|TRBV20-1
CSARGVIGYEQYF
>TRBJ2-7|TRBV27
CASSPPLTHSYEQYF
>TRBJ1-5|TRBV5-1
CASSPGGTNQPQHF
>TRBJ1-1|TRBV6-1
CASREQGVITEAFF
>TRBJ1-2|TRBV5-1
CASSFSQSNYGYTF
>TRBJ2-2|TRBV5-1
CASSLGFGAGELFF
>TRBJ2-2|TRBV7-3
CASSTKRQALNTGELFF
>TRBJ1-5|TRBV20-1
CSARAPRGNQPQHF
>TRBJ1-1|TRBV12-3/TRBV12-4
CASSFGRVEAFF
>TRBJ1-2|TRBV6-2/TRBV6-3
CASSYIGRDYGYTF
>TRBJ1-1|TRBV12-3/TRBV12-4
CASQRTGRIEAFF
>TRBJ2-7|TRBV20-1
CSARVASTGSYEQYF
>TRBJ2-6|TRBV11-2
CASSSDPGNGANVLTF
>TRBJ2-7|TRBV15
CATSTGRQGIYEQYF
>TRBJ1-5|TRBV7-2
CASSSGAQPQHF
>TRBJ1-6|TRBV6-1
CASSELGGGSPLHF
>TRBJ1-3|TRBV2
CTSSEEYSGNTIYF
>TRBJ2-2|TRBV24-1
CATGHPSNTGELFF
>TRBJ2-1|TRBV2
CASSAGQGAYNEQFF
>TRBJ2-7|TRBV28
CASSFETSSEQYF